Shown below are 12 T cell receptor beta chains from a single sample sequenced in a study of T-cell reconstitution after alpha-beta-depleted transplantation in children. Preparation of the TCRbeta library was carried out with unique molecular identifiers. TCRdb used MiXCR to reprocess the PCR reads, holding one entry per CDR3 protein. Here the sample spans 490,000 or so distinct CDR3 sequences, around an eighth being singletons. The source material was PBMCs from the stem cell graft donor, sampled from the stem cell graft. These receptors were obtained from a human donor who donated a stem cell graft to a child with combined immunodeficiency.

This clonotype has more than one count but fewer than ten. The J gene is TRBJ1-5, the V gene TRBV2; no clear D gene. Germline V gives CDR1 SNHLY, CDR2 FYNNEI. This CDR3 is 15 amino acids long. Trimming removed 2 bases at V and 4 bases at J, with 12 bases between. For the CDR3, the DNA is TGTGCCAGCAGTGAAAGGGCTCCCCAAAATCAGCCCCAGCATTTT. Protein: CASSERAPQNQPQHF. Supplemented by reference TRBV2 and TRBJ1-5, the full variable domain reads EPEVTQTPSHQVTQMGQEVILRCVPISNHLYFYWYRQILGQKVEFLVSFYNNEISEKSEIFDDQFSVERPDGSNFTLKIRSTKLEDSAMYFCASSERAPQNQPQHFGDGTRLSIL.

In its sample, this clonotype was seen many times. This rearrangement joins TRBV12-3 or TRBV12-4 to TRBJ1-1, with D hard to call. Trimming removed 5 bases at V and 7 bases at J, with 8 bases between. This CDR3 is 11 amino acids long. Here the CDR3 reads CASSRRIEAFF. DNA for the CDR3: TGTGCCAGCAGTCGCCGAATTGAAGCTTTCTTT.

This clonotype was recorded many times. This CDR3 reads CATSDSGQGGRQPQHF. Here the CDR3 DNA reads TGTGCCACCAGTGACTCCGGGCAGGGGGGACGTCAGCCCCAGCATTTT. The chain links TRBV24-1 to TRBJ1-5; 7 bases are shared with TRBD1. Germline values: CDR1 KGHDR, CDR2 SFDVKD. The CDR3 runs 16 residues. Unmatched junction bases numbered 11, after V lost 4 bases and J lost 6 bases.

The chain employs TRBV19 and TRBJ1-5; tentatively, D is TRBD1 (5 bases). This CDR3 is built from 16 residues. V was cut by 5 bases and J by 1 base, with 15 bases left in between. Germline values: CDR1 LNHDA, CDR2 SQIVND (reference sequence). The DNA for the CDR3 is TGTGCCAGTAGTGACGTTTTACGGGACAGCAATCAGCCCCAGCATTTT. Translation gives CASSDVLRDSNQPQHF.

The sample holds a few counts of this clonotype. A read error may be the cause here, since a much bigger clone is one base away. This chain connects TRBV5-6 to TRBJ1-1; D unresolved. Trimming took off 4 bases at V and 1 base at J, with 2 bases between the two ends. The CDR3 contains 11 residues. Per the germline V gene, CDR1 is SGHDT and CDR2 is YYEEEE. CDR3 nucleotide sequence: TGTGCCAGCAGCAAGAACACTGAAGCTTTCTTT. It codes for CASSKNTEAFF.

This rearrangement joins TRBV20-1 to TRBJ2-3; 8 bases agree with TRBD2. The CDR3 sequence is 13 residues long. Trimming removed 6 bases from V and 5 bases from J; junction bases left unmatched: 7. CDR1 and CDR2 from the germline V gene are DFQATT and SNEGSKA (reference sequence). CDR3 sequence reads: CSATGGARDTQYF. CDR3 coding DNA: TGCAGTGCCACGGGGGGGGCCAGAGATACGCAGTATTTT.

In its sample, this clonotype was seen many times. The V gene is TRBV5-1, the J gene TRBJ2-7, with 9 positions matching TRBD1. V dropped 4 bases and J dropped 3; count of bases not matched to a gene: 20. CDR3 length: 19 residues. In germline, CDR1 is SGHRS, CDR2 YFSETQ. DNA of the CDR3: TGCGCCAGCAGCGTCTGGGGGAGCGCCCAACGGACAGGGGACTACGAGCAGTACTTC. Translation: CASSVWGSAQRTGDYEQYF.

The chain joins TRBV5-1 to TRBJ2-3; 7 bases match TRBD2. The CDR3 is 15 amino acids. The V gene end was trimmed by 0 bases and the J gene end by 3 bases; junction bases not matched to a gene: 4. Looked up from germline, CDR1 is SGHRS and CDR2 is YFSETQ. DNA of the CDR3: TGCGCCAGCAGCTTGGAGTCCGGGAGGACAGATACGCAGTATTTT. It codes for CASSLESGRTDTQYF.

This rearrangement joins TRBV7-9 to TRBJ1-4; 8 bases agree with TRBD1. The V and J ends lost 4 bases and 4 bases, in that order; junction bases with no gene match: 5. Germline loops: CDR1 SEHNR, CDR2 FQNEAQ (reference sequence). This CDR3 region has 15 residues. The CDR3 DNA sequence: TGTGCCAGCAGCTCCGGACAGGGAGATAATGAAAAACTGTTTTTT. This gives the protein CASSSGQGDNEKLFF. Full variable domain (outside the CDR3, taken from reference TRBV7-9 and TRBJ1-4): DTGVSQNPRHKITKRGQNVTFRCDPISEHNRLYWYRQTLGQGPEFLTYFQNEAQLEKSRLLSDRFSAERPKGSFSTLEIQRTEQGDSAMYLCASSSGQGDNEKLFFGSGTQLSVL.

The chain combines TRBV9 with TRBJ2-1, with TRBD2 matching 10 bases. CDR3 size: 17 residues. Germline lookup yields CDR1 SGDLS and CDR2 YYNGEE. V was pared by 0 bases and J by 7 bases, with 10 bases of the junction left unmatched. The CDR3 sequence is CASSVEFRASGRNEQFF. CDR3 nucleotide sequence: TGTGCCAGCAGCGTAGAATTTAGGGCTAGCGGGAGAAATGAGCAGTTCTTC.

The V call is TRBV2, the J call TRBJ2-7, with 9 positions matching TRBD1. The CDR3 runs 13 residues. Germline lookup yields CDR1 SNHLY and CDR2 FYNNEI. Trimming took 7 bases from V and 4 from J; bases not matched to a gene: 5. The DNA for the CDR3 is TGTGCCAGCAAAGGACAGGGGATTTACGAGCAGTACTTC. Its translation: CASKGQGIYEQYF.

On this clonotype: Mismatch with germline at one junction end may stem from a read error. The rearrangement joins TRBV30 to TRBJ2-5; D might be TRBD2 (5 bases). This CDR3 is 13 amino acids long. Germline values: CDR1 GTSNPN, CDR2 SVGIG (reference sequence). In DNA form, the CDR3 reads TGTGCCTGGAGTCACACTAGATCGGAGACCAAGTACTTC. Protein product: CAWSHTRSETKYF.